What follows describes a single T cell receptor beta chain. Its matching antigen is unknown. TCRdb independently ran MiXCR on the RT-PCR reads; one entry per CDR3 protein. The sample lists under 200,000 distinct CDR3 sequences, over 9.5% occurring once. Germline V gene sequence: CDR1 DFQATT, CDR2 SNEGSKA (reference sequence). V shed 3 bases and J shed 0 bases, with 12 bases lying between them. The CDR3 runs 14 residues. This sample was included in a study of response to subunit inactivated influenza vaccine. Overall study results and limits: Authors proposed each seasonal influenza vaccination draws in few new T cells.

These data were also filed under a second study, of T cells expressing NK-cell markers. Per that paper: Libraries used 5'RACE template switching adding universal primer site and UMIs. Beta-chain profiling covered CD3+CD56+NKG2C+, CD3+CD56+NKG2C- and CD3+CD56-NKG2C+ sorted subsets. Several experiments confined sorting to alpha-beta TCR T cells with an anti-gamma-delta TCR antibody.

The J gene is TRBJ2-7, the V gene TRBV20-1; D call uncertain. The sequence derives from a man in his forties or fifties who received an inactivated influenza vaccine. This specimen was CD8+ T cells sorted from PBMCs, taken roughly 12 days after vaccination. The CDR3 spells CSASIVSSSYEQYF. The CDR3, as DNA: TGCAGTGCTAGCATTGTCTCCAGCTCCTACGAGCAGTACTTC.